The T cell receptor beta chain described here comes from a study of breast tumors, draining lymph nodes, adjacent tissues. The study, taken as a whole, reports: Tumor T cell lymph node origin was a supported hypothesis, not proven. Tumor TCR diversity was below lymph nodes but above nontumor tissue. Compared with basal-like, luminal-like tumors shared significantly more repertoire with nontumor tissue.

This clonotype occurred many times. The antigen is unknown. Breast cancer patients provided tissue from their axillary draining lymph nodes. Trimming took 2 bases from V and 2 from J, leaving 9 bases between them. Per the germline V gene, CDR1 is SGHAT and CDR2 is FQDESV (reference sequence). This CDR3 is built from 14 residues. TCRdb reanalysed the multiplex PCR reads using MiXCR and keeps one entry per CDR3 protein. In the table there are 150,000 to 200,000 distinct CDR3 sequences, around a third of which are singletons. The rearrangement links TRBV11-1 to TRBJ2-5; the D gene is possibly TRBD2 (5 bases). Sequences were obtained from axillary lymph node tissue. This TCR was sampled from a female donor with breast cancer. Some clones in this sample may be carry-over from other donors' samples. In DNA, the CDR3 is TGTGCCAGCAGCTTATTCGGGGTTCAAGAGACCCAGTACTTC. It yields the protein CASSLFGVQETQYF.